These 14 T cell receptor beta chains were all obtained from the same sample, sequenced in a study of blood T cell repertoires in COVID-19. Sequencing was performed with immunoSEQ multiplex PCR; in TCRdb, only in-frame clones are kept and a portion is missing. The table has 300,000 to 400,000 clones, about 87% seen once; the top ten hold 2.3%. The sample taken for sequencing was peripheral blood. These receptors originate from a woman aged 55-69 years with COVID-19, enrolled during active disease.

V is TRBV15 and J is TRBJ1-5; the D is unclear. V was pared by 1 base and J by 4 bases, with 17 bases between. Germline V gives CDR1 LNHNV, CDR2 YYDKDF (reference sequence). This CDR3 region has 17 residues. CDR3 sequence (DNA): TGTGCCACCAGCAGAGGCCCGGGCGGGGATTGGAATCAGCCCCAGCATTTT. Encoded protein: CATSRGPGGDWNQPQHF.

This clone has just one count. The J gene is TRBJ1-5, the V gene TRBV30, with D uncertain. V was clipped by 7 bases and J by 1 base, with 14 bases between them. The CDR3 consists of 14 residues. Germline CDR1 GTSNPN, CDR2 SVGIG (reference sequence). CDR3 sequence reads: CASSGPASNQPQHF. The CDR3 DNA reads TGTGCCTCCTCTGGGCCCGCCAGCAATCAGCCCCAGCATTTT.

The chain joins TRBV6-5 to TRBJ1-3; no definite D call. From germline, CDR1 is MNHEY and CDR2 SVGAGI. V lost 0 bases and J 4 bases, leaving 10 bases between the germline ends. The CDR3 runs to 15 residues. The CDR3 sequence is CASSYSPSAGNTIYF. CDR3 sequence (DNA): TGTGCCAGCAGTTACTCCCCTAGCGCCGGAAACACCATATATTTT.

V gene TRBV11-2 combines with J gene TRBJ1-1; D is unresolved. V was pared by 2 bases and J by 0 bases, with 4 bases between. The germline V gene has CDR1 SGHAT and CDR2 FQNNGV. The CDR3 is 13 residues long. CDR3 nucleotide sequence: TGTGCCAGCAGCTTAACACTGAACACTGAAGCTTTCTTT. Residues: CASSLTLNTEAFF.

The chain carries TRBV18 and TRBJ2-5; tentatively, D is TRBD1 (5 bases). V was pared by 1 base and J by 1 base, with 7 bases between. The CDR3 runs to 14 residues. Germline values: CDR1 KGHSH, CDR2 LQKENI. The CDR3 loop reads CASSPQGLQETQYF. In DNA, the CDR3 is TGTGCCAGCTCACCACAGGGGCTCCAAGAGACCCAGTACTTC.

Here the CDR3 reads CASGSNQPQHF. The CDR3 region has the DNA TGTGCCAGCGGCAGCAATCAGCCCCAGCATTTT. J is TRBJ1-5 and V is TRBV7-2; no clear D gene. V was shortened by 8 bases and J by 1 base, with 3 bases between the two germline ends. Germline CDR1 reads SGHTA; CDR2 reads FQGNSA. This CDR3 is built from 11 residues. Looking up the rest from reference TRBV7-2 and TRBJ1-5 gives the full variable domain: GAGVSQSPSNKVTEKGKDVELRCDPISGHTALYWYRQSLGQGLEFLIYFQGNSAPDKSGLPSDRFSAERTGGSVSTLTIQRTQQEDSAVYLCASGSNQPQHFGDGTRLSIL.

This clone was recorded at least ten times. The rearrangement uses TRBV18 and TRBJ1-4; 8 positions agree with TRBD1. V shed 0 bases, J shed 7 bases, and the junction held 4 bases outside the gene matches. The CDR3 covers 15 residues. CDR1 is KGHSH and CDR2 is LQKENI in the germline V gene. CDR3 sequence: CASSPPGQGAEKLFF. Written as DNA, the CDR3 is TGTGCCAGCTCACCACCAGGACAGGGTGCTGAAAAACTGTTTTTT. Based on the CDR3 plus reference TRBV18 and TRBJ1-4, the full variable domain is NAGVMQNPRHLVRRRGQEARLRCSPMKGHSHVYWYRQLPEEGLKFMVYLQKENIIDESGMPKERFSAEFPKEGPSILRIQQVVRGDSAAYFCASSPPGQGAEKLFFGSGTQLSVL.

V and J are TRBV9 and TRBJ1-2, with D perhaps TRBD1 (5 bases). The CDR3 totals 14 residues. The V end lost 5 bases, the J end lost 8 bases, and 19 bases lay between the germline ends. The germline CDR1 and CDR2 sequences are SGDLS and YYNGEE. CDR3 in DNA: TGTGCCAGCAGGAGCTCATTAGGGGTGGAAGGCTACACCTTC. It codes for CASRSSLGVEGYTF.

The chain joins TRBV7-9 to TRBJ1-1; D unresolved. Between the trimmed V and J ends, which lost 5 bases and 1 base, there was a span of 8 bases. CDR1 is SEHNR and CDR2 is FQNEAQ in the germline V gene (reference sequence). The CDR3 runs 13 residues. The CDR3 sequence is CASSSRQNTEAFF. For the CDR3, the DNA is TGTGCCAGCAGCAGTCGACAGAACACTGAAGCTTTCTTT.

The CDR3 DNA sequence: TGTGCCAGCAGTGAGGACAGGGATTATAGCTCCTACAATGAGCAGTTCTTC. This sequence encodes CASSEDRDYSSYNEQFF. The chain uses TRBV2 and TRBJ2-1; TRBD1 aligns across 8 bases. The trim removed 3 bases at V and 0 bases at J, leaving 7 bases unmatched. The CDR3 is made up of 17 amino acids. The germline V gene has CDR1 SNHLY and CDR2 FYNNEI.

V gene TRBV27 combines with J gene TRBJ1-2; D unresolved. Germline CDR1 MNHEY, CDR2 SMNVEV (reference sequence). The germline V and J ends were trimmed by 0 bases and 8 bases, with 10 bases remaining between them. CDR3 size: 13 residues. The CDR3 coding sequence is TGTGCCAGCAGTTTATCGACGTCGGGAGGCTACACCTTC. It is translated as CASSLSTSGGYTF.

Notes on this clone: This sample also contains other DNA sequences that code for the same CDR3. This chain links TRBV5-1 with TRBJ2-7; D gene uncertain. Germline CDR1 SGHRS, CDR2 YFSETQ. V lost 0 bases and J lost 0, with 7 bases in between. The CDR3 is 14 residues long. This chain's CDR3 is CASSLGQDSYEQYF. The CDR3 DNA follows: TGCGCCAGCAGCTTGGGGCAGGACTCCTACGAGCAGTACTTC.

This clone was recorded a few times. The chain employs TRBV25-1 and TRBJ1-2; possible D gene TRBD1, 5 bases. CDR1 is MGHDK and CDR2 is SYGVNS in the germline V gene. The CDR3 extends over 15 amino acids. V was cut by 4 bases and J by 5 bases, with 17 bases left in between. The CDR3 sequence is CASSGGVPNWYGYTF. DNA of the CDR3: TGTGCCAGCAGTGGGGGGGTGCCCAATTGGTATGGCTACACCTTC.

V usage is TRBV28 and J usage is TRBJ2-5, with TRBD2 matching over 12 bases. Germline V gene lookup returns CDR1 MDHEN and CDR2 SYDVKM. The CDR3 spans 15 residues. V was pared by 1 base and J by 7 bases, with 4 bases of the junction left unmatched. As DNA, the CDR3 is TGTGCCAGCAGTTTATCGGCTAGCGGGGGGGCGACCCAGTACTTC. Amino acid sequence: CASSLSASGGATQYF.